The following is a T cell receptor beta chain sequence with its context. Which antigen it targets is not known. Base qualities are not provided; no much larger clone lies one nucleotide away. This entry is derived from a study of human thymus T cells (dated by TCRdb to the early 2020s). Looking at the study overall: The study used 7 or 8 infant thymus samples plus four related peripheral blood samples to characterize TCR alpha and beta repertoires. Donor ages ranged from about 7 to 244 days, and the cohort comprised over 5 male and two female infants. The investigation overall reported the following: Usage of V and J gene segments appeared to be biased in both the thymic and the peripheral blood repertoires. Thymus samples yielded on average roughly 840,000 unique TCRB clonotypes, compared with some 89,000 from blood samples. Highly overlapping thymic TCR repertoires among unrelated individuals were reported in the related research.

TCRB and TCRAD loci were amplified from a standardized quantity of quality-controlled genomic DNA using the immunoSEQ multiplex PCR assay. The amplicons spanned the V(D)J region and were long enough to cover the CDR3 and allow V and J genes to be identified. Through the commercial immunoSEQ service, the amplicons were sequenced on an Illumina platform. As for the authors' bioinformatics: Primer bias and sequencing errors were corrected as previously described, and TCRAD and TCRB definitions were based on the IMGT database. Analysis of the repertoires was done with immunoSEQ Analyzer 3.0 and VDJTools and included basic statistics, V/J segment usage, diversity estimates, rarefaction and pairwise overlap. To estimate diversity, the Chao1, ChaoE, Efron-Thisted, Shannon and inverse Simpson indices were applied, and diversity was also estimated on datasets down-sampled to the smallest sample. For repertoire overlap, CDR3 nucleotide sequence, V gene and J gene had to match strictly, and clustering was done by Jaccard-based multidimensional scaling. In TCRdb, the immuneACCESS table is reduced to in-frame sequences with V and J assigned. These tables do not hold every clone; where another copy was compared, an unresolved V gene accounts for under half, and the others remain unexplained. The V and J calls and clone size come from that table; D and trimming were worked out from the DNA. The sample table holds about 120,000 clones, of which around 94% were seen once. Around 0.022% of the sample is in the top ten clones.

Thymus tissue was collected as surgical resects that were removed during corrective cardiac surgery. In Finland, the donors were immunologically healthy infants who were having open corrective cardiac surgery for congenital heart defects. Thymocytes were mechanically released from the tissue and were stored as pellets of roughly 9.5-30 million cells at -70 degrees C. A QIAsymphony instrument was used to extract genomic DNA from the frozen cell pellets. Relative to germline, V is 7 bases shorter and J is 2 bases shorter, with 10 bases between their ends. The germline V gene encodes CDR1 MDHEN and CDR2 SYDVKM. The CDR3 measures 13 amino acids from cysteine to phenylalanine. The sequence is cut down to CDR3 DNA, 39 bases in frame from base 1.

Sequenced: thymus tissue. Here the chain combines TRBV28 and TRBJ2-3; TRBD1 is a possible D gene, resting on 5 matching bases. The sequence was obtained from a boy younger than two with a congenital heart defect but otherwise immunologically healthy. The nucleotide sequence is TGTGCCAGCATTGAAGGGGTCACAGATACGCAGTATTTT. Translated, it reads CASIEGVTDTQYF.